This TCR beta chain was captured in a study of long-term antiretroviral therapy in people with HIV. General study points: ART was followed by higher diversity that remained below transplant donor controls. Controls showed broader CDR3 length ranges than did the HIV repertoires. Researchers lacked any data on ART adherence, viral resistance or therapy changes.

Worth noting for this clone: Its specificity is not known.

It was version v3.0 of the immunoSEQ assay that was run at survey level. The protocol was immunoSEQ multiplex PCR, while the TCRdb copy is restricted to in-frame clones and leaves out a portion. The sample lists some 25,000 clones, 70% to 90% occurring once. V lost 2 bases, J lost 6 bases, and 16 bases lay in between. The CDR3 runs 15 residues. Looked up from germline, CDR1 is MNHNY and CDR2 is SVGAGI (reference sequence). This specimen consisted of unsorted PBMCs, obtained 3 years after starting antiretroviral therapy. The chain recombines TRBV6-6 with TRBJ1-1, with D maybe TRBD1 (6 bases). The sequence derives from a man in his forties with HIV. The CDR3 loop is CASSYTTGLEAEAFF. The CDR3 nucleotides are TGTGCCAGCAGTTACACCACAGGGCTAGAGGCTGAAGCTTTCTTT.